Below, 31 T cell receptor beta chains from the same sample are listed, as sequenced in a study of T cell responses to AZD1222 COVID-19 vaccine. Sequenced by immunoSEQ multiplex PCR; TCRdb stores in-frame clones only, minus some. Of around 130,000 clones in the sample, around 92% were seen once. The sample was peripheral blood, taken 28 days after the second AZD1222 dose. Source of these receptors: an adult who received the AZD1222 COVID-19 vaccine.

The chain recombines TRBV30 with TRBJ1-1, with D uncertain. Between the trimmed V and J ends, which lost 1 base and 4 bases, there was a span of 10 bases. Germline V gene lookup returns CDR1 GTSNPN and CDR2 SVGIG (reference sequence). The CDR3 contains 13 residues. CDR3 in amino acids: CAWSGRVGTEAFF. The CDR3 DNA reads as TGTGCCTGGAGTGGGCGGGTTGGCACTGAAGCTTTCTTT.

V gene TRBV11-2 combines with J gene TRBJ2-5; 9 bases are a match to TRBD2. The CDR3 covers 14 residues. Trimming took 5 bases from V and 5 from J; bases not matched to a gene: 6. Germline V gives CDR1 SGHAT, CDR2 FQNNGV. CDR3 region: CASSPSGVLETQYF. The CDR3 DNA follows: TGTGCCAGCAGCCCTAGCGGGGTCTTGGAGACCCAGTACTTC.

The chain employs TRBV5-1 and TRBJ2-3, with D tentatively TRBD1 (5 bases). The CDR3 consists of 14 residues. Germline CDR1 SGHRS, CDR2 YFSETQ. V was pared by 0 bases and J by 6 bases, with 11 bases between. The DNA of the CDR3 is TGCGCCAGCAGCTTGGGGTCCCGACAGGATACGCAGTATTTT. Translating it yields CASSLGSRQDTQYF.

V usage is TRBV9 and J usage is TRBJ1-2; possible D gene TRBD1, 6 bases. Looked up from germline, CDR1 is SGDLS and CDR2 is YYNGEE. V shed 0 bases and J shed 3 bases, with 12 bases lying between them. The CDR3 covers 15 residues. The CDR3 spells CASSVGDTTYYGYTF. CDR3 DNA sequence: TGTGCCAGCAGCGTAGGGGACACCACCTACTATGGCTACACCTTC.

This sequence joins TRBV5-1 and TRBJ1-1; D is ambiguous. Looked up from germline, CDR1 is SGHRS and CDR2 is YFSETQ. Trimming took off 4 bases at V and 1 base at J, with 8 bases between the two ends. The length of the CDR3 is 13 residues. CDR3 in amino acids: CASSRVANTEAFF. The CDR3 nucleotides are TGCGCCAGCAGCCGGGTGGCGAACACTGAAGCTTTCTTT.

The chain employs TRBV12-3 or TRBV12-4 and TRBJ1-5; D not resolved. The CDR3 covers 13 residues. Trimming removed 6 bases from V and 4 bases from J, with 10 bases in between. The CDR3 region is CASSIRENQPQHF. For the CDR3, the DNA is TGTGCCAGCAGCATCCGGGAGAATCAGCCCCAGCATTTT.

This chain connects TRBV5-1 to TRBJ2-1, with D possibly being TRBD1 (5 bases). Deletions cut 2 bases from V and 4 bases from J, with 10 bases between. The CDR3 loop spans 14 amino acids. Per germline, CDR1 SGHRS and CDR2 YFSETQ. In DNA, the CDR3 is TGCGCCAGCAGCTTTGGCAGGGTTTACAATGAGCAGTTCTTC. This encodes CASSFGRVYNEQFF.

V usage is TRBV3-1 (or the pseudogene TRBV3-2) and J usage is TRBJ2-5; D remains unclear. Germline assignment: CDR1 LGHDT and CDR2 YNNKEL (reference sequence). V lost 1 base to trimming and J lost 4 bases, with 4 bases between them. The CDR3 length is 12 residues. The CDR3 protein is CASSQAPETQYF. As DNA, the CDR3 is TGTGCCAGCAGCCAAGCGCCAGAGACCCAGTACTTC.

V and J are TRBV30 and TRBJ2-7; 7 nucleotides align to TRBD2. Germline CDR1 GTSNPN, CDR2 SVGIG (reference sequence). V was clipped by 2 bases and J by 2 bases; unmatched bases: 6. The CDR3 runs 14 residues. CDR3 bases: TGTGCCTGGAGTACTGGACGGGGGGCCTACGAGCAGTACTTC. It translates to CAWSTGRGAYEQYF.

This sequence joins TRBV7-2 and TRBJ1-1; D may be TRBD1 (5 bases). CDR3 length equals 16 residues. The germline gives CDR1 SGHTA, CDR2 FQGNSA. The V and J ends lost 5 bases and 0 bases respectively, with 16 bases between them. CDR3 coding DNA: TGTGCCAGCAGCCCCCGTACGCGGGGGATGAACACTGAAGCTTTCTTT. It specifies CASSPRTRGMNTEAFF.

CDR3 DNA: TGCAGTGCTAGTCCCTATACAGGGGCAGAAGGCTACACCTTC. This codes for CSASPYTGAEGYTF. V gene TRBV20-1 combines with J gene TRBJ1-2; 7 bases are a match to TRBD1. Germline trimming cut 3 bases from V and 8 bases from J; bases unmatched to any gene: 12. Germline values: CDR1 DFQATT, CDR2 SNEGSKA (reference sequence). The CDR3 runs to 14 residues.

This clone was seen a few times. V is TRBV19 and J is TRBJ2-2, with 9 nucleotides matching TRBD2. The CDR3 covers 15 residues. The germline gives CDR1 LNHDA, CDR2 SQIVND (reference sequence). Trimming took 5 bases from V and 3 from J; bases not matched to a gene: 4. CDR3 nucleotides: TGTGCCAGTAGTCCGGGACTAGCTTACACCGGGGAGCTGTTTTTT. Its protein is CASSPGLAYTGELFF.

Written as DNA, the CDR3 is TGTGCCAGCTCTCCCGGGACTCTAACGAACACCGGGGAGCTGTTTTTT. The encoded protein is CASSPGTLTNTGELFF. The chain is built from TRBV18 and TRBJ2-2; the D gene is possibly TRBD2 (6 bases). This CDR3 has 16 residues. Germline V gene sequence: CDR1 KGHSH, CDR2 LQKENI. V was pared by 6 bases and J by 0 bases, with 14 bases between. Complete variable domain (other parts from reference TRBV18 and TRBJ2-2): NAGVMQNPRHLVRRRGQEARLRCSPMKGHSHVYWYRQLPEEGLKFMVYLQKENIIDESGMPKERFSAEFPKEGPSILRIQQVVRGDSAAYFCASSPGTLTNTGELFFGEGSRLTVL.

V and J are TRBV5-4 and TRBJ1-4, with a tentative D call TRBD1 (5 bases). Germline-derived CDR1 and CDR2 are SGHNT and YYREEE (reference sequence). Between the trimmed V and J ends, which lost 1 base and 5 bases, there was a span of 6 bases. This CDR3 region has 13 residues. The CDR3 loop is CASSLRGNEKLFF. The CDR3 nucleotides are TGTGCCAGCAGCTTGAGGGGAAATGAAAAACTGTTTTTT.

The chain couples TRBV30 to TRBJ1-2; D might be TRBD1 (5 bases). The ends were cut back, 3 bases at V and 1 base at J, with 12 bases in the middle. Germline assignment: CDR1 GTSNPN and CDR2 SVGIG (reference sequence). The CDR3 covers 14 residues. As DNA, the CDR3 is TGTGCCTGGAGCCAGGGCCCCTATAACTATGGCTACACCTTC. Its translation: CAWSQGPYNYGYTF.

The CDR3 DNA sequence: TGTGCCAGCAGCTTAGGAAGGGGCGAGATCACAGATACGCAGTATTTT. As protein: CASSLGRGEITDTQYF. J is TRBJ2-3 and V is TRBV11-3; TRBD1 is a possible D gene (5 bases). CDR1 and CDR2 (germline): SGHNT, YENEEA. The CDR3 sequence is 16 residues long. Trimming left V 1 base short and J 2 bases short, with 13 bases between.

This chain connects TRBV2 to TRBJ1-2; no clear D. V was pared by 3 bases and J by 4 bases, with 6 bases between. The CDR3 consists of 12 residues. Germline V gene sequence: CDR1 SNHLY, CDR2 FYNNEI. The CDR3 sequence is CASSEKSYGYTF. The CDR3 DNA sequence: TGTGCCAGCAGTGAGAAGTCCTATGGCTACACCTTC.

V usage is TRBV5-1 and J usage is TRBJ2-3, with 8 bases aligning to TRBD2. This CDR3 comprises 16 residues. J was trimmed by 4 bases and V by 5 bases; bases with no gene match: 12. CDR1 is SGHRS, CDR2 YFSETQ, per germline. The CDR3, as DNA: TGCGCCAGCAGTCTGATGGGCGGGAGGATGTCAGATACGCAGTATTTT. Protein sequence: CASSLMGGRMSDTQYF.

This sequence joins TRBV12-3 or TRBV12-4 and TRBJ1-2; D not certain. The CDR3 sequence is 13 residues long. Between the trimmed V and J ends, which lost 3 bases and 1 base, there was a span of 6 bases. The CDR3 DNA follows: TGTGCCAGCAGTTTTGGTGTTAACTATGGCTACACCTTC. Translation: CASSFGVNYGYTF.

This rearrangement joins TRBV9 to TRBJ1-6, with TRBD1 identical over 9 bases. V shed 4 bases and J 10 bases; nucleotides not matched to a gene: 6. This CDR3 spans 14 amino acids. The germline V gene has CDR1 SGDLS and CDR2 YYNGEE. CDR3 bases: TGTGCCAGCAGCCCCCGGACAGGGGTGTCACCCCTCCACTTT. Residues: CASSPRTGVSPLHF. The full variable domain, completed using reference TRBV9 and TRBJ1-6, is DSGVTQTPKHLITATGQRVTLRCSPRSGDLSVYWYQQSLDQGLQFLIQYYNGEERAKGNILERFSAQQFPDLHSELNLSSLELGDSALYFCASSPRTGVSPLHFGNGTRLTVT.

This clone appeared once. CDR3 nucleotides: TGTGCCAGCAGCTTCCGCCGAGTCCAAGAGACCCAGTACTTC. Translated: CASSFRRVQETQYF. J is TRBJ2-5 and V is TRBV5-5; D is unclear. V lost 2 bases and J 1 base, leaving 9 bases between the germline ends. The CDR3 has 14 residues. Germline values: CDR1 SGHKS, CDR2 YYEKEE (reference sequence).

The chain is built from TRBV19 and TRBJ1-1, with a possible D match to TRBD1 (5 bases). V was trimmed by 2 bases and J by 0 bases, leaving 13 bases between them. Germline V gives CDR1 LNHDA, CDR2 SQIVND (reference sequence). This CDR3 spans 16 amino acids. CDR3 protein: CASSIMGMGLNTEAFF. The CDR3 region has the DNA TGTGCCAGTAGTATAATGGGGATGGGACTGAACACTGAAGCTTTCTTT.

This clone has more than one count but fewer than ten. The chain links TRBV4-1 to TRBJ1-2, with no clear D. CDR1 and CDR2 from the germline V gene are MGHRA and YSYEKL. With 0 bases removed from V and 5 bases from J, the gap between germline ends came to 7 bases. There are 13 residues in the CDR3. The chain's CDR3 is CASSQDPFYGYTF. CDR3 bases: TGCGCCAGCAGCCAAGACCCCTTTTATGGCTACACCTTC.

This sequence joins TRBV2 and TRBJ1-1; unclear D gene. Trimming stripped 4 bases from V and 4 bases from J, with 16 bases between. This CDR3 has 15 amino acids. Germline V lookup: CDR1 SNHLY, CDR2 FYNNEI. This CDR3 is CASSGAGAGRTEAFF. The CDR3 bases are TGTGCCAGCAGTGGGGCGGGAGCTGGGCGCACTGAAGCTTTCTTT.

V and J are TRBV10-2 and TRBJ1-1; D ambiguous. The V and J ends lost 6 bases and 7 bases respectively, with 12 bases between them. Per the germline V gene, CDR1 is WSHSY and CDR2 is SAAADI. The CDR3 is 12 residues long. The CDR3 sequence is CASSPSSIEAFF. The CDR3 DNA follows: TGCGCCAGCAGCCCCTCTTCCATTGAAGCTTTCTTT.

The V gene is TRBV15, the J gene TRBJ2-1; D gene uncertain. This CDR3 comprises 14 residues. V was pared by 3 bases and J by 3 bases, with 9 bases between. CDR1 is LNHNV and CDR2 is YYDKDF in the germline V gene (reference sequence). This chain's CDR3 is CATSRGGNYNEQFF. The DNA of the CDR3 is TGTGCCACCAGCAGGGGCGGAAACTACAATGAGCAGTTCTTC.

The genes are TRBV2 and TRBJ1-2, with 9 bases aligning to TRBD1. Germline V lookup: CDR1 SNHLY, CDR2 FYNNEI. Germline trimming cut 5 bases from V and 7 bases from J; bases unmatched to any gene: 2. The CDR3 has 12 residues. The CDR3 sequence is CASSPGQGGYTF. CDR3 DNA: TGTGCCAGCAGTCCGGGACAGGGTGGCTACACCTTC.

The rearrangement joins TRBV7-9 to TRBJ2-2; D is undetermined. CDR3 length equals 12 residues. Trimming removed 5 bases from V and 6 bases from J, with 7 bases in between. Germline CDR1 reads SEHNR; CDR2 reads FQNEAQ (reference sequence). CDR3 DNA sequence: TGTGCCAGCAGCCCTGACGCCGGGGAGCTGTTTTTT. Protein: CASSPDAGELFF. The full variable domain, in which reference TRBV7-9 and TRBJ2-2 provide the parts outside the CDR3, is DTGVSQNPRHKITKRGQNVTFRCDPISEHNRLYWYRQTLGQGPEFLTYFQNEAQLEKSRLLSDRFSAERPKGSFSTLEIQRTEQGDSAMYLCASSPDAGELFFGEGSRLTVL.

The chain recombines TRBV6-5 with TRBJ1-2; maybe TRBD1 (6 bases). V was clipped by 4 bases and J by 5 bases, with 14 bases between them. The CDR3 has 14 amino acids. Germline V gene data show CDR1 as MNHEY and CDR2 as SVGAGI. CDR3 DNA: TGTGCCAGCAGTTGGTGGGGGGCGATGTATGGCTACACCTTC. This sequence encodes CASSWWGAMYGYTF.

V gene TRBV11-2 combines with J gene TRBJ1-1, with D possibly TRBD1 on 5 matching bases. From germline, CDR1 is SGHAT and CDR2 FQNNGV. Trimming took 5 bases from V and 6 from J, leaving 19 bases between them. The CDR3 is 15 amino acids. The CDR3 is CASSPLPEGPPEAFF. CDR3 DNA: TGTGCCAGCAGCCCATTACCGGAGGGGCCCCCTGAAGCTTTCTTT.

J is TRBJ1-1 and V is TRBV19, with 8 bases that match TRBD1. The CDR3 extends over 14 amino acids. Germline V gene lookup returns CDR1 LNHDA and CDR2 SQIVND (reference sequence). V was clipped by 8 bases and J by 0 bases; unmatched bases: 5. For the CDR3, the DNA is TGTGCCAGTGGCTACAGGGGGATGAACACTGAAGCTTTCTTT. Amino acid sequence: CASGYRGMNTEAFF.